The following is a TCR beta chain sequence with its context. Its antigen is currently not known. Base qualities are missing; no much larger clone stands one base away. This record comes from a study of shared clonotypes between healthy human individuals (TCRdb year 2020). With regard to the full study: The cohort comprised two women and a few men aged 18 to 49 years. For each donor, three plates each were used for CD4 naive and CD4 memory, two plates were used for CD8 naive, and one plate was used for CD8 memory. To estimate repertoire size and how much clonotypes are shared between individuals, the study performed deep sequencing of blood TCR repertoires from about 5 healthy adults. To increase sequencing depth and limit assay-specific biases, TCR repertoire library preparation and sequencing were carried out by different laboratories using diverse techniques. Per donor, leukapheresis produced somewhere between about 0.94 and 9 billion PBMCs.

Study-wide conclusions, independent of this receptor: Because the study included only a small number of donors, the genetic and exposure-history diversity represented was limited. Larger estimated clonotype richness was generally found for naive subsets than for memory subsets. Clonotypes shared by all four sorted-subset donors showed higher generation probabilities than non-shared clonotypes. Across a handful of donors, about 4.5% of naive CD4, approximately 3.5% of naive CD8, 2.3% of memory CD4, and under 0.45% of memory CD8 clonotypes were shared. Rarefaction of sorted-subset datasets indicated incomplete sequencing despite the large sequencing depth. Sampling was limited to blood, and TCR repertoires in tissue likely differ from TCR repertoires in blood. Pairwise subsampling led to the expectation that sequencing depth would affect the degree of clonotype sharing among donors.

CD8 naive samples were obtained by positive selection for CCR7 among CD45RO-negative cells, yielding a CD45RA+CCR7+ population from which TemRA cells were excluded. The donors were healthy, HIV-negative adults who had no recently reported acute infections or vaccinations. Every donor was a Caucasian adult living in Nashville, Tennessee, USA. Blood was collected by leukapheresis, and PBMCs were isolated by Ficoll-Histopaque density gradient centrifugation and then cryopreserved in liquid nitrogen vapor phase. Analytical flow cytometry was used to check the purity and quantity of each magnetically sorted T cell population. Each sorted fraction had its genomic DNA isolated and then quantified by UV absorbance on a Nanodrop 2000c. Using the deep immunoSEQ assay, multiplex PCR amplified TCR CDR3 regions from genomic DNA. Extracted genomic DNA from each cell subset was spread evenly across all wells of several immunoSEQ 96-well plates, with each plate serving as a replicate. Each replicate PCR for sorted subsets received approximately 220 ng genomic DNA, equal to tens of thousands of T cell genomes. The purified libraries were quantified using a Qubit 3.0 fluorometer, sized with a Bioanalyzer 2100, and then quantified again using the KAPA Library Quantification kit. Every immunoSEQ 96-well plate was sequenced on a separate single-read 150-cycle Illumina NextSeq 550 flow cell. For the original study's pipeline: The immunoSEQ output contained only junctional sequences without quality scores, so filtering could not match that applied to full-length reads. Sequences were annotated with PyIR, a Python wrapper for IgBLAST v1.9, and V/J genes and CDR3 were assigned using IMGT germline references. Any read was removed if the V/J assignment was weak (E-value above 1e-6), the CDR3 was missing, or the read contained stop codons, out-of-frame junctions, or ambiguous translated residues. V3J clonotypes were defined as sequences sharing the same inferred V gene, J gene, and CDR3 amino acid sequence. To compute the percentage overlap between repertoires, the number of shared unique clonotypes was divided by the size of the smaller repertoire. Repertoire richness was assessed with RTK rarefaction, the Chao1 estimator, and Recon v2.1 estimates of unobserved clonotypes. OLGA was used to compute generation probabilities for all TCRbeta clonotypes that the gDNA method yielded from several donors. TCRdb holds this immuneACCESS table with in-frame rearrangements only. Some clones are missing; in checked studies, unresolved V genes explain under half, and the rest has no known cause. V and J calls and clone size follow that table, whereas D and trimming were derived from the DNA. The sample profile shows more than 600,000 clones; about 91% of them were found once. Jointly, the top ten make up 24% of the sample.

The CDR3 runs 15 amino acids, cysteine and phenylalanine included. Of the read, only the CDR3 DNA is kept; its 45 bases are in frame from base 1. V is reduced by 4 bases and J by 5 bases, leaving a spacing of 18 bases between them. CDR1 and CDR2, looked up from the germline V gene, are SGHTS and YDEGEE. This chain is built from TRBV5-8 and TRBJ2-5, and possibly TRBD1, on 5 matching bases. This clonotype originated in a man aged 25-45 years in good health. Sequencing input: naive CD8+ T cells sorted from blood. According to the study, the label for this sample's cell subset or site signals: CD45RA+CCR7+. The nucleotide sequence is TGTGCCAGCAGCATAAACTGGGGCGTTAGCGAGACCCAGTACTTC. The translation is CASSINWGVSETQYF. Full variable domain (CDR3 extended with the reference TRBV5-8 and TRBJ2-5 proteins): EAGVTQSPTHLIKTRGQQATLRCSPISGHTSVYWYQQALGLGLQFLLWYDEGEERNRGNFPPRFSGRQFPNYSSELNVNALELEDSALYLCASSINWGVSETQYFGPGTRLLVL.